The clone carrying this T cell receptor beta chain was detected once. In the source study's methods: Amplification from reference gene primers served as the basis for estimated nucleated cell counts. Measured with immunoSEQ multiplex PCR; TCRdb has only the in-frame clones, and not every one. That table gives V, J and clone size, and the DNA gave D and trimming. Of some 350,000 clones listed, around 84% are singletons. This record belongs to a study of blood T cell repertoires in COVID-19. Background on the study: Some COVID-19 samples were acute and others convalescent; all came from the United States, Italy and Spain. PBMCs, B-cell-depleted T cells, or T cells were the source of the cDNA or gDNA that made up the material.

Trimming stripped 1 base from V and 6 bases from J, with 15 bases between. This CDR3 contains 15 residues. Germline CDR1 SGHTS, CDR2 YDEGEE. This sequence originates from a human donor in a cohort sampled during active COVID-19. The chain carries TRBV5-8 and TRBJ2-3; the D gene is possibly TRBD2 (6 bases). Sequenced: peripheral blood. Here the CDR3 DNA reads TGTGCCAGCAGCTTGACGGTCTGGGGGGTCGATACGCAGTATTTT. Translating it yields CASSLTVWGVDTQYF.